This TCR beta chain derives from a study of response to subunit inactivated influenza vaccine. General observations from the study: That few new T cells are recruited by each seasonal influenza vaccination was the authors' suggestion.

This CDR3 has 14 amino acids. V was clipped by 9 bases and J by 5 bases; unmatched bases: 6. Germline CDR1 LNHNV, CDR2 YYDKDF (reference sequence). Each CDR3 protein gets one entry after TCRdb re-called the RT-PCR reads with MiXCR. Of a few hundred thousand distinct CDR3 sequences in the sample, 12% to 15% were seen once. About this clonotype: Antigen: not known.

This clonotype was sampled from a man between 50 and 59 years old who received an inactivated influenza vaccine. The chain carries TRBV15 and TRBJ2-3, with 12 bases matching TRBD2. The sample consisted of PBMCs from blood, taken 11 to 12 days after vaccination. As DNA, the CDR3 is TGTGCCACAAGACTAGCGGGAGTGGGAGATACGCAGTATTTT. Translating gives CATRLAGVGDTQYF.